Many counts were recorded for the clone carrying this T cell receptor (beta chain). No antigen is known for it. Amplification targeted the TCR beta CDR3 regions, with RNA transcripts as the source material. HTBI primers were used in a first-round RT-PCR, which preceded a second-round multiplex PCR. Each CDR3 protein gets one entry after TCRdb re-called the multiplex PCR reads with MiXCR. Seen here are around 400,000 distinct CDR3 sequences, approximately 16% observed once, and the top ten hold more than 1.5%. The CDR3 has 14 amino acids. Germline CDR1 is DFQATT and CDR2 is SNEGSKA (reference sequence). V was clipped by 3 bases and J by 4 bases; unmatched bases: 8. The data belong to a study of Graves' ophthalmopathy and Graves' hyperthyroidism. General study findings and limits: This model predicted ophthalmopathy progression (sensitivity around 71%, specificity about 72%). In separating ophthalmopathy from stable hyperthyroidism, a 13-signature model achieved roughly 87% sensitivity and 70% to 83% specificity.

Diagnosis used clinical symptoms, serum thyroxine, TRAb, thyroid ultrasound and orbital computed tomography. PBMCs were isolated from an approximately 10 ml sample of fresh peripheral blood. Sequenced input: peripheral blood. This receptor was identified in a woman younger than 35 with Graves' ophthalmopathy. The chain recombines TRBV20-1 with TRBJ2-5, with TRBD1 identical over 7 bases. CDR3 in amino acids: CSARTGKKGETQYF. CDR3 coding DNA: TGCAGTGCTAGGACAGGGAAAAAGGGAGAGACCCAGTACTTC.